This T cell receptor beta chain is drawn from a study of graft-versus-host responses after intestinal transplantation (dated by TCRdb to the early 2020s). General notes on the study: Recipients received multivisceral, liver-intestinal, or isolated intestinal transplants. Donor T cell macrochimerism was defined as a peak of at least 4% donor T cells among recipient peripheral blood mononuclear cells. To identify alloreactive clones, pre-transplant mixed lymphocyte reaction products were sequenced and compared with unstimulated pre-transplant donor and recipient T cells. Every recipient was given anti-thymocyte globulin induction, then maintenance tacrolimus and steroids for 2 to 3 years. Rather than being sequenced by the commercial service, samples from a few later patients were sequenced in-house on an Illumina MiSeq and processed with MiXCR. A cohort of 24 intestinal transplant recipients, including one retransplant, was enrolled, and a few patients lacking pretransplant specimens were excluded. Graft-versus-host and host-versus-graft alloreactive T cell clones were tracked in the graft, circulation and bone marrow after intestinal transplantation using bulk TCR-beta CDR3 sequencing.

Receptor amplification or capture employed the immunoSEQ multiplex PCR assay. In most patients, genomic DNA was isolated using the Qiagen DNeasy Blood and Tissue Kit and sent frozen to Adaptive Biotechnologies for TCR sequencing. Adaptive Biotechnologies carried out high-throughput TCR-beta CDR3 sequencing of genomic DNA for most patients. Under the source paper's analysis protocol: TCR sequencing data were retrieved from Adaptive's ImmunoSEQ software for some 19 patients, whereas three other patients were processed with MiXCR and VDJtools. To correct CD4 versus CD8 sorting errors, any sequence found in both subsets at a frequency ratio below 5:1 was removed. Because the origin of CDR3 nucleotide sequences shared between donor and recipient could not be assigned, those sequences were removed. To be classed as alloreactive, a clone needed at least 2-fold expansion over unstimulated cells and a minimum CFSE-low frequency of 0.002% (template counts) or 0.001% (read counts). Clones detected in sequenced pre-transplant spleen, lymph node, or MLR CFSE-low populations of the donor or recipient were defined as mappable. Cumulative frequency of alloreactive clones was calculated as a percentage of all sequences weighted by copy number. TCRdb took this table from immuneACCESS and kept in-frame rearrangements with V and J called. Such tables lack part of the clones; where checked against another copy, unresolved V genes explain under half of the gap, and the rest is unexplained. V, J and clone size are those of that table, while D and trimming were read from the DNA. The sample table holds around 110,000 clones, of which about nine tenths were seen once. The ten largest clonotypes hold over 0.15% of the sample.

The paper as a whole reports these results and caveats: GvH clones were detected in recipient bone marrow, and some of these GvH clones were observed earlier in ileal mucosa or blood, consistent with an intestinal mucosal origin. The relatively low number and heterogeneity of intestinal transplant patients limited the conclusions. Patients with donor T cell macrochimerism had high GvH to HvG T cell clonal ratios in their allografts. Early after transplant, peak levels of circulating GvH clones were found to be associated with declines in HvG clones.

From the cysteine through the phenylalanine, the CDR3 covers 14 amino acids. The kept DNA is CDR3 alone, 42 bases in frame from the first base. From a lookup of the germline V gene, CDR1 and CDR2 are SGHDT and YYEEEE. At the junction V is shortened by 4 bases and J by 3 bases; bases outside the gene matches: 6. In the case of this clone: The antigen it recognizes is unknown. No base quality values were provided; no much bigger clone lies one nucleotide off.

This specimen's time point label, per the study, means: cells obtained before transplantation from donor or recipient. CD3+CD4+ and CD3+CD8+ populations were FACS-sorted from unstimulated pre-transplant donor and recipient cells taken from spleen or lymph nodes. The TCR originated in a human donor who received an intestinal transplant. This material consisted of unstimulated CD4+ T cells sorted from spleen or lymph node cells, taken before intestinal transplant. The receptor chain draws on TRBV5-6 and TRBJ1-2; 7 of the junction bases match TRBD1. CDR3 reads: CASSMTGLDYGYTF. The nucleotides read TGTGCCAGCAGCATGACAGGGCTCGACTATGGCTACACCTTC.